Shown below are 8 T cell receptor beta chains from a single sample sequenced in a study of blood T cell repertoires in COVID-19. The method was immunoSEQ multiplex PCR; TCRdb's version includes in-frame clones alone and lacks a portion of them. The sample consists of about 100,000 clones, 70% to 80% of them appearing once. Sequenced input: peripheral blood. The receptors derive from a man aged 65 to 79 with active or convalescent COVID-19.

This clone was observed a handful of times. J is TRBJ1-1 and V is TRBV30; a possible D gene is TRBD1 (6 bases). The ends were cut back, 3 bases at V and 0 bases at J, with 17 bases in the middle. The CDR3 runs 16 residues. Germline-derived CDR1 and CDR2 are GTSNPN and SVGIG (reference sequence). The CDR3 region is CAWSGDKISLNTEAFF. As DNA, the CDR3 is TGTGCCTGGAGCGGGGACAAGATCAGCTTGAACACTGAAGCTTTCTTT.

This clone is labeled medium-sized (0.01 to 0.1%). V is TRBV3-1 (or the pseudogene TRBV3-2) and J is TRBJ2-2, with TRBD2 matching over 9 bases. This CDR3 has 19 amino acids. V was pared by 0 bases and J by 1 base, with 9 bases of the junction left unmatched. Germline V gives CDR1 LGHDT, CDR2 YNNKEL (reference sequence). The CDR3 bases are TGTGCCAGCAGCCAAGAAAGACGGCTAGCGGGACTGAACACCGGGGAGCTGTTTTTT. It codes for CASSQERRLAGLNTGELFF.

The chain joins TRBV18 to TRBJ1-5, with TRBD1 matching 8 bases. V lost 1 base and J lost 4; bases outside the gene matches: 6. The CDR3 is 16 amino acids. Germline assignment: CDR1 KGHSH and CDR2 LQKENI. This CDR3 reads CASSPLRDRFNQPQHF. In nucleotides, the CDR3 is TGTGCCAGCTCACCACTCCGGGACAGGTTTAATCAGCCCCAGCATTTT.

The chain recombines TRBV7-9 with TRBJ2-1; 8 bases match TRBD2. Germline-derived CDR1 and CDR2 are SEHNR and FQNEAQ (reference sequence). The CDR3 is 14 amino acids. V dropped 4 bases and J dropped 9; count of bases not matched to a gene: 8. CDR3 residues: CASSYRRTSPEQFF. The CDR3 DNA reads as TGTGCCAGCAGCTACCGCCGGACTAGCCCTGAGCAGTTCTTC.

The chain links TRBV28 to TRBJ1-4; unclear D gene. This CDR3 is built from 12 residues. V lost 6 bases and J 8 bases, leaving 10 bases between the germline ends. Per germline, CDR1 MDHEN and CDR2 SYDVKM. CDR3: CASREAEEKLFF. DNA of the CDR3: TGTGCCAGCAGGGAGGCGGAAGAAAAACTGTTTTTT.

The rearrangement links TRBV3-1 (or the pseudogene TRBV3-2) to TRBJ1-3; 7 bases fit TRBD1. Looked up from germline, CDR1 is LGHDT and CDR2 is YNNKEL (reference sequence). This CDR3 comprises 16 residues. J lost 2 bases, V lost 8 bases, and 12 bases had no gene match. CDR3 coding DNA: TGTGCCAGCTCCCAGAAGGGGGCTGGGGCTGGAAACACCATATATTTT. This codes for CASSQKGAGAGNTIYF.

V and J are TRBV7-9 and TRBJ2-7, with 7 bases aligning to TRBD1. The length of the CDR3 is 14 residues. Germline lookup yields CDR1 SEHNR and CDR2 FQNEAQ (reference sequence). The V segment lost 5 bases and the J segment 4 bases; nucleotides outside the gene matches: 8. CDR3 protein: CASSPRQGWYEQYF. Here the CDR3 DNA reads TGTGCCAGCAGCCCCCGACAGGGATGGTACGAGCAGTACTTC.

This clone was recorded once. The V and J genes are TRBV5-1 and TRBJ2-3, with TRBD1 matching over 8 bases. The CDR3 sequence is 15 residues long. Germline CDR1 reads SGHRS; CDR2 reads YFSETQ. V trimming: 4 bases; J trimming: 3 bases; junction bases outside the gene matches: 7. CDR3 residues: CASSRQGSMTDTQYF. The CDR3 region has the DNA TGCGCCAGCAGCAGACAGGGGAGCATGACAGATACGCAGTATTTT.